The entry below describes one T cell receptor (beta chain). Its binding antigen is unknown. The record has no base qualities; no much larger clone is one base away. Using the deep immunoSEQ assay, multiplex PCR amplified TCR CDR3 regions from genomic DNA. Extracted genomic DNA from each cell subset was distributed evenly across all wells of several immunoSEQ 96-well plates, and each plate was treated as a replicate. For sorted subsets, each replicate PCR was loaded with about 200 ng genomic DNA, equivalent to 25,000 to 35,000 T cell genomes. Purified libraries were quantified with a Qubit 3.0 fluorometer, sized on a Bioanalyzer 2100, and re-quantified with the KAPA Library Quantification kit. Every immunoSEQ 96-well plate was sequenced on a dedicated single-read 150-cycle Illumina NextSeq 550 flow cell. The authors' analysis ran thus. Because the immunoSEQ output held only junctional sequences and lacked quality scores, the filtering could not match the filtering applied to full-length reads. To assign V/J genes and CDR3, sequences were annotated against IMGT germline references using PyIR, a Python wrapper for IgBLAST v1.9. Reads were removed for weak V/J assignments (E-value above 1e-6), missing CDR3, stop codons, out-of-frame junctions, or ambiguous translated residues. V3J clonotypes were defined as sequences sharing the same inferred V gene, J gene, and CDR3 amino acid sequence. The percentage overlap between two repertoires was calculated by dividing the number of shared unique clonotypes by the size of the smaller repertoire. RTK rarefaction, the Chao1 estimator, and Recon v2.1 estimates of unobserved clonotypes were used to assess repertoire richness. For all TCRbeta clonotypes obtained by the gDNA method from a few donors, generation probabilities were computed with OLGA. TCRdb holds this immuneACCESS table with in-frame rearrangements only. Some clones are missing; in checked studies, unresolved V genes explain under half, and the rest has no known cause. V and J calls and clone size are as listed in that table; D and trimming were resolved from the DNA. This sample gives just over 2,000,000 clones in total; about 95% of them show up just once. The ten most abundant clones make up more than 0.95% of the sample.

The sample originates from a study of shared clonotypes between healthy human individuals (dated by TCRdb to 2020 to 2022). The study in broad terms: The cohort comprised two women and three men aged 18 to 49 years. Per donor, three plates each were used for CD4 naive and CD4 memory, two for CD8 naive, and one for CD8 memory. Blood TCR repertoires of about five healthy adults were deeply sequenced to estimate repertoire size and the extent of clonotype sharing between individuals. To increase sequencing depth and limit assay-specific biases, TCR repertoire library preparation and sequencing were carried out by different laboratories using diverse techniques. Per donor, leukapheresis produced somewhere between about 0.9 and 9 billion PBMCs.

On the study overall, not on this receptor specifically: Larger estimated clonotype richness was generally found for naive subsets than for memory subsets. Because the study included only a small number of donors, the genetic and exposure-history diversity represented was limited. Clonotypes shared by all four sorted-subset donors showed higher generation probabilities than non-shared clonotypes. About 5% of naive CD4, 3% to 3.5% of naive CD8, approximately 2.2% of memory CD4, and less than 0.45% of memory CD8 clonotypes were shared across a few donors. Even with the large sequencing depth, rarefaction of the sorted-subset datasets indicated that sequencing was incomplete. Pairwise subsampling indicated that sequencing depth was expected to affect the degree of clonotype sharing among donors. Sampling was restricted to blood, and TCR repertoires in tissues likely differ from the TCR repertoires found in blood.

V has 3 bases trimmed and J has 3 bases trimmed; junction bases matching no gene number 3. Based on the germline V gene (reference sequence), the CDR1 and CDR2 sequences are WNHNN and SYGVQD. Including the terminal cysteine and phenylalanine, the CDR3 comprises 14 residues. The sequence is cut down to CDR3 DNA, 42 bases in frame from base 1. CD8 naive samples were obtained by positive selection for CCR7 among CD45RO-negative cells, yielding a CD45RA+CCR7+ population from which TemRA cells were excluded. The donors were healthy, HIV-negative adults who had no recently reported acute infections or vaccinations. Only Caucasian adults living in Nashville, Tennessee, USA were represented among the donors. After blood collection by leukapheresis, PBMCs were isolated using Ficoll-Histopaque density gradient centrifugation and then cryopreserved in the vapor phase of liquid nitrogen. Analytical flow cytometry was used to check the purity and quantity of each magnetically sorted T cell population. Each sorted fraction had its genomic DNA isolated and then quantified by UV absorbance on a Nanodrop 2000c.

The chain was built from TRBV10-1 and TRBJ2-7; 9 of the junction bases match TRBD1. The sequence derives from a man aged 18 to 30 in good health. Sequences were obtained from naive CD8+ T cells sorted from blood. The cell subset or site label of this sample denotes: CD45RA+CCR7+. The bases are TGCGCCAGCAGTGAAGGGACAGGGAGCTACGAGCAGTACTTC. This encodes CASSEGTGSYEQYF.